This TCR beta chain was identified in a study of blood T cell repertoires in COVID-19. Study summary: From the United States, Italy and Spain came samples of acute and convalescent COVID-19. PBMCs, B-cell-depleted T cells, or T cells provided the cDNA or gDNA that made up the material.

Seattle-derived patients entered the study during active infection and were followed longitudinally. In the study's own analysis: Estimation of nucleated cell counts relied on the amplification of reference gene primers. Using immunoSEQ multiplex PCR, the repertoire was profiled, and TCRdb retains in-frame clones only, with some absent. V, J and clone size are taken as reported in that table, and D and trimming were inferred from the DNA itself. The sample contains a few hundred thousand clones, about 90% of which appear only once. V lost 7 bases, J lost 2 bases, and 14 bases lay in between. Germline CDR1 reads MNHEY; CDR2 reads SVGAGI. The CDR3 consists of 15 residues.

This chain uses TRBV6-5 with TRBJ2-2; D is perhaps TRBD2 (6 bases). This receptor was obtained from a man aged 18 to 29 with COVID-19, enrolled during active disease. What was sequenced was peripheral blood. The CDR3 DNA follows: TGTGCCAGCAACCCCCAGGGACTCAACACCGGGGAGCTGTTTTTT. This encodes CASNPQGLNTGELFF.